The next 19 T cell receptor beta chains were all read from a single sample in a study of blood T cell repertoires in COVID-19. TCRdb keeps only in-frame clones here, not all; method: immunoSEQ multiplex PCR. The sample holds approximately 90,000 clones, over 80% seen once. Sample: peripheral blood. Source of these receptors: a woman aged 80 or older with active or convalescent COVID-19.

This rearrangement joins TRBV3-1 (or the pseudogene TRBV3-2) to TRBJ1-1; D gene uncertain. CDR3 length equals 14 residues. Looked up from germline, CDR1 is LGHDT and CDR2 is YNNKEL (reference sequence). Trimming took off 5 bases at V and 1 base at J, with 11 bases between the two ends. CDR3 amino acids: CASSSSPENTEAFF. The CDR3 nucleotides are TGTGCCAGCAGCTCCTCCCCAGAGAACACTGAAGCTTTCTTT.

DNA of the CDR3: TGCGCCAGCGGAAGAACGGGAGCCAATGAGCAGTTCTTC. Translating gives CASGRTGANEQFF. The rearrangement joins TRBV5-1 to TRBJ2-1; TRBD2 might be the D (6 bases). Between the trimmed V and J ends, which lost 7 bases and 6 bases, there was a span of 14 bases. CDR3 length: 13 amino acids. Germline lookup yields CDR1 SGHRS and CDR2 YFSETQ.

This chain links TRBV5-1 with TRBJ2-1; TRBD2 agrees at 12 bases. CDR1 is SGHRS, CDR2 YFSETQ, per germline. The CDR3 totals 15 residues. The V gene end was trimmed by 0 bases and the J gene end by 10 bases; junction bases not matched to a gene: 5. The DNA of the CDR3 is TGCGCCAGCAGCTTGGGTACTAGCGGGGGGCGGGAGCAGTTCTTC. Translated: CASSLGTSGGREQFF.

The chain joins TRBV18 to TRBJ1-1; D is possibly TRBD1 (6 bases). The V gene's germline CDR1 is KGHSH and CDR2 LQKENI. This CDR3 has 15 residues. V lost 2 bases, J lost 3 bases, and 13 bases lay in between. In DNA form, the CDR3 reads TGTGCCAGCTCACCAAATGGGGGCTCTGACACTGAAGCTTTCTTT. Protein sequence: CASSPNGGSDTEAFF.

This clone has a single count. The gene calls are TRBV19 and TRBJ2-4; D gene unclear. This CDR3 is 13 amino acids long. Germline V gives CDR1 LNHDA, CDR2 SQIVND (reference sequence). V lost 6 bases to trimming and J lost 0 bases, with 6 bases between them. The CDR3 here is CASSPLAKNIQYF. The CDR3 DNA follows: TGTGCCAGTAGCCCTCTAGCCAAAAACATTCAGTACTTC.

V and J are TRBV4-3 and TRBJ1-2, with a tentative D call TRBD1 (5 bases). Germline V CDR1 and CDR2: LGHNA, YSLEER. The ends were cut back, 4 bases at V and 13 bases at J, with 13 bases in the middle. The CDR3 is made up of 11 amino acids. This CDR3 reads CASSLGHWATF. The CDR3, as DNA: TGCGCCAGCAGCCTAGGACATTGGGCCACCTTC.

In the case of this clone: One junction end does not reproduce the germline sequence, and a read error may be involved. V gene TRBV18 combines with J gene TRBJ1-1; 7 bases map to TRBD1. The CDR3 spans 17 residues. Germline loops: CDR1 KGHSH, CDR2 LQKENI. CDR3 bases: TGTGCCAGCTCTCCACTACATAAGGGGGCTCAGAACACTGAAGCTTTCTTT. It specifies CASSPLHKGAQNTEAFF.

The V call is TRBV19, the J call TRBJ1-1, with D tentatively TRBD1 (5 bases). Germline V lookup: CDR1 LNHDA, CDR2 SQIVND (reference sequence). This CDR3 is 15 amino acids long. V was shortened by 4 bases and J by 6 bases, with 18 bases between the two germline ends. Here the CDR3 DNA reads TGTGCCAGTAGTAATGGCAGGGCCTTCTGGTCTGAAGCTTTCTTT. Translated, it gives CASSNGRAFWSEAFF.

V and J are TRBV5-1 and TRBJ1-1; tentatively, D is TRBD1 (5 bases). Germline lookup yields CDR1 SGHRS and CDR2 YFSETQ. V shed 0 bases and J shed 0 bases, with 15 bases lying between them. This CDR3 region has 17 residues. The DNA of the CDR3 is TGCGCCAGCAGCTTGGTGCCCCCGGACAATATGAACACTGAAGCTTTCTTT. This sequence encodes CASSLVPPDNMNTEAFF. Full variable domain (remainder filled in from reference TRBV5-1 and TRBJ1-1): KAGVTQTPRYLIKTRGQQVTLSCSPISGHRSVSWYQQTPGQGLQFLFEYFSETQRNKGNFPGRFSGRQFSNSRSEMNVSTLELGDSALYLCASSLVPPDNMNTEAFFGQGTRLTVV.

The V call is TRBV6-5, the J call TRBJ1-5, with D perhaps TRBD1 (5 bases). V was cut by 0 bases and J by 7 bases, with 10 bases left in between. The germline gives CDR1 MNHEY, CDR2 SVGAGI. The CDR3 sequence is 14 residues long. The CDR3 region has the DNA TGTGCCAGCAGTTACTCGGCAGGGTGGCAGCCCCAGCATTTT. This encodes CASSYSAGWQPQHF.

A few counts support this clone. The V and J genes are TRBV18 and TRBJ2-5, with a weak D call TRBD1 (6 bases). V lost 2 bases to trimming and J lost 2 bases, with 12 bases between them. The length of the CDR3 is 15 residues. In germline, CDR1 is KGHSH, CDR2 LQKENI. CDR3 amino acids: CASSPGTRIQETQYF. In nucleotides, the CDR3 is TGTGCCAGCTCACCAGGGACACGGATTCAAGAGACCCAGTACTTC.

The V gene is TRBV5-1, the J gene TRBJ2-1; D may be TRBD2 (7 bases). Trimming removed 0 bases at V and 7 bases at J, with 17 bases between. Germline values: CDR1 SGHRS, CDR2 YFSETQ. This CDR3 contains 16 residues. As DNA, the CDR3 is TGCGCCAGCAGCTTGGTACGCGGGGGCGCATATAATGAGCAGTTCTTC. Its translation is CASSLVRGGAYNEQFF.

The chain is built from TRBV23-1 and TRBJ1-2; D may be TRBD1 (6 bases). TRBV23-1 belongs to the ORF category, with a function that is uncertain. The length of the CDR3 is 15 residues. The V gene lost 2 bases and the J gene lost 3 bases, with 13 bases spanning the gap. This chain's CDR3 is CASSQTGQSHYGYTF. The CDR3 DNA sequence: TGCGCCAGCAGTCAAACCGGACAGTCCCACTATGGCTACACCTTC.

The rearrangement uses TRBV7-8 and TRBJ2-2; possibly TRBD1 for D (5 bases). The CDR3 spans 17 residues. Trimming removed 6 bases from V and 1 base from J, with 18 bases in between. Germline assignment: CDR1 SGHVS and CDR2 FQNEAQ. The CDR3 nucleotides are TGTGCCAGCAGAAACCATCCGACCGACAGGAACACCGGGGAGCTGTTTTTT. Translated, it gives CASRNHPTDRNTGELFF.

This clone has only a few counts. The chain combines TRBV27 with TRBJ1-1; D is uncertain. Germline lookup yields CDR1 MNHEY and CDR2 SMNVEV (reference sequence). The CDR3 spans 14 residues. The V end was cut by 0 bases, the J end by 3 bases, with 8 bases between. The CDR3 sequence: CASSLSRVHTEAFF. For the CDR3, the DNA is TGTGCCAGCAGTTTATCACGGGTCCACACTGAAGCTTTCTTT.

The J gene is TRBJ2-5, the V gene TRBV11-2; no clear D gene. There are 11 residues in the CDR3. CDR1 and CDR2 (germline): SGHAT, FQNNGV. Trimming took off 1 base at V and 5 bases at J, with 2 bases between the two ends. Here the CDR3 DNA reads TGTGCCAGCAGCTTAGCGGAGACCCAGTACTTC. This sequence encodes CASSLAETQYF.

The chain carries TRBV5-6 and TRBJ2-3, with unresolved D. CDR1 SGHDT and CDR2 YYEEEE come from the germline V gene. V lost 1 base, J lost 2 bases, and 8 bases lay in between. The CDR3 runs 14 residues. Written as DNA, the CDR3 is TGTGCCAGCAGCTTGTACAGCCCCACAGATACGCAGTATTTT. Its protein product is CASSLYSPTDTQYF.

V and J are TRBV9 and TRBJ1-4, with 9 bases lining up with TRBD1. The V gene end was trimmed by 3 bases and the J gene end by 7 bases; junction bases not matched to a gene: 4. The CDR3 has 14 amino acids. The germline CDR1 and CDR2 sequences are SGDLS and YYNGEE. The CDR3 reads CASSAGQGGEKLFF. As DNA, the CDR3 is TGTGCCAGCAGCGCGGGACAGGGAGGTGAAAAACTGTTTTTT.

CDR3: CASRRQGANEKLFF. In nucleotides, the CDR3 is TGTGCCAGCAGGCGACAGGGGGCTAATGAAAAACTGTTTTTT. The chain has TRBV14 and TRBJ1-4, with 9 positions matching TRBD1. This CDR3 contains 14 residues. Germline V gives CDR1 SGHDN, CDR2 FVKESK. The ends lost 6 bases at V and 3 bases at J; junction bases unmatched: 2.